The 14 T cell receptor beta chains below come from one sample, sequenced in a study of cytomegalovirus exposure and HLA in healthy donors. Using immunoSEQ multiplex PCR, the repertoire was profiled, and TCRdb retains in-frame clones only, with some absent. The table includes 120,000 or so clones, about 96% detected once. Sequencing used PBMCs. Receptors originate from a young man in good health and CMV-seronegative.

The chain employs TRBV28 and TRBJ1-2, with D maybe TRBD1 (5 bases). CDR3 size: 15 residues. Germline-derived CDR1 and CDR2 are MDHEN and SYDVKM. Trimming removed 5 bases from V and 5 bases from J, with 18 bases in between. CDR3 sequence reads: CASSPGAGGGYGYTF. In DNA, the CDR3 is TGTGCCAGCAGTCCTGGGGCCGGGGGAGGTTATGGCTACACCTTC.

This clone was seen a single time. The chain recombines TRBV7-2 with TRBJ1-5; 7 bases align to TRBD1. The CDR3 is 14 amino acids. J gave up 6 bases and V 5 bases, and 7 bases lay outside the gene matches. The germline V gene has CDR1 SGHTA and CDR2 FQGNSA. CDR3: CASSPTTGFQPQHF. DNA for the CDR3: TGTGCCAGCAGCCCCACGACAGGGTTTCAGCCCCAGCATTTT.

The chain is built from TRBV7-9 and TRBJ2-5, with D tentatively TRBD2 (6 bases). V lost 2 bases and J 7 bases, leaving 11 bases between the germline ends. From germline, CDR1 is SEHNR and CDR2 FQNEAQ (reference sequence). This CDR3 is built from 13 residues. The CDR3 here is CASSLREFATQYF. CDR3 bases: TGTGCCAGCAGCTTACGGGAGTTTGCGACCCAGTACTTC.

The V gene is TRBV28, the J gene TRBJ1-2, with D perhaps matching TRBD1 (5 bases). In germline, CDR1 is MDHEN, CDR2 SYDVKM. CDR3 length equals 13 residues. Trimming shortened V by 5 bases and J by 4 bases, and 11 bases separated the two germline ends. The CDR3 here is CASSHDSLYGYTF. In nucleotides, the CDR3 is TGTGCCAGCAGTCACGACAGCCTCTATGGCTACACCTTC.

CDR3 residues: CASSPQGRGKLFF. DNA of the CDR3: TGTGCCAGCAGCCCTCAGGGAAGAGGAAAACTGTTTTTT. The chain joins TRBV9 to TRBJ1-4; D perhaps matches TRBD1 (5 bases). The CDR3 contains 13 residues. Germline loops: CDR1 SGDLS, CDR2 YYNGEE. V was shortened by 4 bases and J by 10 bases, with 14 bases between the two germline ends. Variable domain in full (rest from reference TRBV9 and TRBJ1-4): DSGVTQTPKHLITATGQRVTLRCSPRSGDLSVYWYQQSLDQGLQFLIQYYNGEERAKGNILERFSAQQFPDLHSELNLSSLELGDSALYFCASSPQGRGKLFFGSGTQLSVL.

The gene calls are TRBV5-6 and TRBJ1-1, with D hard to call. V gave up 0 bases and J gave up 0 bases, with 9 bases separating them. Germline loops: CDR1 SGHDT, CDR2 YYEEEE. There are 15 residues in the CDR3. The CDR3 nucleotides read TGTGCCAGCAGCTTGGTTGGCAGATTGAACACTGAAGCTTTCTTT. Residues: CASSLVGRLNTEAFF.

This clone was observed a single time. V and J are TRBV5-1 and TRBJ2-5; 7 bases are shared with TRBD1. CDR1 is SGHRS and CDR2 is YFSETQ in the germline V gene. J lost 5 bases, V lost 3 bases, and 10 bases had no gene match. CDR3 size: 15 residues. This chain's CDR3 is CASSSGQARGETQYF. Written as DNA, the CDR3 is TGCGCCAGCAGCTCAGGACAGGCCAGGGGGGAGACCCAGTACTTC.

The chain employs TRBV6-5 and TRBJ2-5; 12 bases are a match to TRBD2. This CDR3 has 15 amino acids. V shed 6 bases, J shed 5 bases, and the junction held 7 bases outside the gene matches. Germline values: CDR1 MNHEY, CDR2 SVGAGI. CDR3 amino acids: CASSSPTSGSETQYF. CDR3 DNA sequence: TGTGCCAGCAGCTCCCCGACTAGCGGGAGCGAGACCCAGTACTTC.

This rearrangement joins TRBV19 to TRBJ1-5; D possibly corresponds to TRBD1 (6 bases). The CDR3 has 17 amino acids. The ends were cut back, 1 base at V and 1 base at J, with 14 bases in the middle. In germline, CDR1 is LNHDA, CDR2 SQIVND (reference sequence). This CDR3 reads CASSIANPGVSNQPQHF. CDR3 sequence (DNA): TGTGCCAGTAGTATAGCCAATCCAGGGGTAAGCAATCAGCCCCAGCATTTT.

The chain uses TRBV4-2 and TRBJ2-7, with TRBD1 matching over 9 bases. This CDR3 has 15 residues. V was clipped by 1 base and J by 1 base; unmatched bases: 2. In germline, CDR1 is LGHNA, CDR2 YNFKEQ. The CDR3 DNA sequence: TGTGCCAGCAGCCAAGCGGGACAGGGTTCCTACGAGCAGTACTTC. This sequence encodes CASSQAGQGSYEQYF.

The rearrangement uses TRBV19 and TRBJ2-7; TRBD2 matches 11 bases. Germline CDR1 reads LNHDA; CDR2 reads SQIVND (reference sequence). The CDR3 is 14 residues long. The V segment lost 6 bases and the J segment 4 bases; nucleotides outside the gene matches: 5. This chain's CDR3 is CASSPGTSGYEQYF. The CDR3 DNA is TGTGCCAGTAGCCCCGGGACTAGCGGTTACGAGCAGTACTTC.

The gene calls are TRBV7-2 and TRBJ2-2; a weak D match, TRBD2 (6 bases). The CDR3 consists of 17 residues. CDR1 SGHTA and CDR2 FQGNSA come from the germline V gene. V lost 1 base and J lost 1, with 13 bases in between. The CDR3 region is CASSLERVGRNTGELFF. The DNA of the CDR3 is TGTGCCAGCAGCTTAGAGCGGGTGGGTCGGAACACCGGGGAGCTGTTTTTT.

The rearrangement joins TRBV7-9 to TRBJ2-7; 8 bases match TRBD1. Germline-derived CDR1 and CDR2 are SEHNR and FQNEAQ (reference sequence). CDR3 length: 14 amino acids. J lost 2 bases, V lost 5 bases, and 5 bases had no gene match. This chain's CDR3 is CASSKGQDPYEQYF. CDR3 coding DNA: TGTGCCAGCAGCAAGGGACAGGACCCCTACGAGCAGTACTTC.

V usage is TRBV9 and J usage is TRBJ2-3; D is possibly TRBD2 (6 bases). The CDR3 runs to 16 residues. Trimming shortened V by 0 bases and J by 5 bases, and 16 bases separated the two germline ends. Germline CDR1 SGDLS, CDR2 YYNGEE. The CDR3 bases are TGTGCCAGCAGCGTAGCTTCGGAGGGCCAGGGAGATACGCAGTATTTT. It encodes CASSVASEGQGDTQYF.